A single sample gave rise to the 21 T cell receptor beta chains below, sequenced in a study of vaccination effects on CD4 cells after COVID-19. Upon completion of around 9 days in culture, CD4+ T cells were isolated. All study participants received two doses of BNT162b2 or mRNA-1273 vaccine. These receptors lack a known antigen. Assay used: immunoSEQ multiplex PCR; TCRdb lists only in-frame clones, some missing. The data contain tens of thousands of clones, about 74% of them singletons. The sample was CD4+ T cells from PBMCs cultured without peptide, taken after COVID-19 vaccination. These receptors all stem from a human donor who received a COVID-19 vaccine.

The genes are TRBV11-2 and TRBJ1-1, with 7 bases fitting TRBD1. The trim removed 5 bases at V and 0 bases at J, leaving 6 bases unmatched. Germline V gene data show CDR1 as SGHAT and CDR2 as FQNNGV. The CDR3 extends over 15 amino acids. The CDR3 spells CASSLLGTVNTEAFF. The CDR3 bases are TGTGCCAGCAGCCTCTTAGGGACAGTGAACACTGAAGCTTTCTTT.

The chain is built from TRBV25-1 and TRBJ2-5, with TRBD1 identical over 8 bases. J gave up 5 bases and V 8 bases, and 7 bases lay outside the gene matches. The germline gives CDR1 MGHDK, CDR2 SYGVNS. The CDR3 extends over 13 amino acids. CDR3 protein: CASSRTGLETQYF. The CDR3 DNA sequence: TGTGCCAGCTCTCGGACAGGGTTGGAGACCCAGTACTTC. Combining the CDR3 with reference TRBV25-1 and TRBJ2-5 gives the whole variable domain EADIYQTPRYLVIGTGKKITLECSQTMGHDKMYWYQQDPGMELHLIHYSYGVNSTEKGDLSSESTVSRIRTEHFPLTLESARPSHTSQYLCASSRTGLETQYFGPGTRLLVL.

The CDR3 is CASSPGVETQYF. The DNA for the CDR3 is TGTGCCAGCTCACCAGGGGTGGAGACCCAGTACTTC. The chain joins TRBV18 to TRBJ2-5, with D unresolved. Per the germline V gene, CDR1 is KGHSH and CDR2 is LQKENI. The germline V and J ends were trimmed by 2 bases and 5 bases, with 6 bases remaining between them. This CDR3 is 12 amino acids long.

The chain combines TRBV5-1 with TRBJ1-1, with D unresolved. V was clipped by 0 bases and J by 2 bases, with 11 bases between them. Germline CDR1 reads SGHRS; CDR2 reads YFSETQ. The CDR3 covers 15 residues. The chain's CDR3 is CASSLEKGTNTEAFF. DNA for the CDR3: TGCGCCAGCAGCTTGGAAAAGGGAACTAACACTGAAGCTTTCTTT.

The chain links TRBV2 to TRBJ2-3; 8 bases are a match to TRBD2. Trimming removed 5 bases from V and 2 bases from J; junction bases left unmatched: 6. The CDR3 sequence is 15 residues long. Germline CDR1 SNHLY, CDR2 FYNNEI. CDR3 coding DNA: TGTGCCAGCAGTCCTCAACTAGCGGACACAGATACGCAGTATTTT. It codes for CASSPQLADTDTQYF.

The genes are TRBV2 and TRBJ1-5, with 7 positions matching TRBD1. V gave up 7 bases and J gave up 3 bases; unmatched junction bases: 3. CDR1 is SNHLY and CDR2 is FYNNEI in the germline V gene. This CDR3 has 13 residues. DNA of the CDR3: TGTGCCAGCAAAGACAGGGCCAATCAGCCCCAGCATTTT. As protein: CASKDRANQPQHF.

This clone came up a few times. In DNA, the CDR3 is TGTGCCAGCAGCCGGGTGGGGGGGAGCTCCTACGAGCAGTACGTC. This codes for CASSRVGGSSYEQYV. The chain combines TRBV5-6 with TRBJ2-7, with 7 bases that match TRBD2. Trimming removed 4 bases from V and 0 bases from J; junction bases left unmatched: 7. Germline loops: CDR1 SGHDT, CDR2 YYEEEE. This CDR3 spans 15 amino acids.

The CDR3 here is CASAPGQGAREQFF. The DNA for the CDR3 is TGCGCCAGCGCACCGGGACAGGGGGCGCGTGAGCAGTTCTTC. This chain uses TRBV5-1 with TRBJ2-1; the match to TRBD1 covers 12 bases. CDR3 length equals 14 residues. Germline V gives CDR1 SGHRS, CDR2 YFSETQ. J was trimmed by 9 bases and V by 7 bases; bases with no gene match: 8.

This clone was observed a single time. CDR3 bases: TGTGCCACCAGTGATCCGGGGACAGCCCCAATAGATACGCAGTATTTT. Translated, it gives CATSDPGTAPIDTQYF. The rearrangement links TRBV24-1 to TRBJ2-3, with 7 bases aligning to TRBD1. This CDR3 has 16 residues. The germline V gene has CDR1 KGHDR and CDR2 SFDVKD. The V and J ends lost 3 bases and 5 bases, in that order; junction bases with no gene match: 10.

This clone has just a few counts. The chain combines TRBV2 with TRBJ1-1, with 12 nucleotides matching TRBD1. Unmatched junction bases numbered 4, after V lost 6 bases and J lost 2 bases. From germline, CDR1 is SNHLY and CDR2 FYNNEI. The CDR3 runs to 15 residues. CDR3 residues: CASRGTGGANTEAFF. The DNA of the CDR3 is TGTGCCAGCAGAGGGACAGGGGGCGCAAACACTGAAGCTTTCTTT.

This rearrangement joins TRBV9 to TRBJ2-5; no firm D call. In germline, CDR1 is SGDLS, CDR2 YYNGEE. V was shortened by 0 bases and J by 3 bases, with 6 bases between the two germline ends. CDR3 length equals 13 residues. DNA of the CDR3: TGTGCCAGCAGCGTAGCGCAGGAAGAGACCCAGTACTTC. It specifies CASSVAQEETQYF.

V is TRBV7-2 and J is TRBJ2-7; D is possibly TRBD2 (7 bases). This CDR3 has 15 amino acids. CDR1 is SGHTA and CDR2 is FQGNSA in the germline V gene. The ends were cut back, 1 base at V and 6 bases at J, with 16 bases in the middle. CDR3 residues: CASSLVSGGAGEQYV. For the CDR3, the DNA is TGTGCCAGCAGCTTAGTTAGTGGGGGGGCTGGCGAGCAGTACGTC.

The chain employs TRBV23-1 and TRBJ1-1; 7 bases are a match to TRBD1. TRBV23-1 qualifies as an ORF whose function is uncertain. V trimming: 0 bases; J trimming: 0 bases; junction bases outside the gene matches: 7. This CDR3 contains 17 residues. Here the CDR3 DNA reads TGCGCCAGCAGTCAATCGCTCGGACAGGCATTGAACACTGAAGCTTTCTTT. It specifies CASSQSLGQALNTEAFF.

The rearrangement links TRBV7-2 to TRBJ2-5; 12 bases agree with TRBD2. V trimming: 4 bases; J trimming: 7 bases; junction bases outside the gene matches: 13. Per the germline V gene, CDR1 is SGHTA and CDR2 is FQGNSA. This CDR3 region has 17 residues. The CDR3 nucleotides read TGTGCCAGCAGCTCGCCCGGACTAGCGGGGTCCTCGGGGACCCAGTACTTC. Amino acid sequence: CASSSPGLAGSSGTQYF.

This clone was observed a single time. The chain combines TRBV24-1 with TRBJ2-5; 7 bases are shared with TRBD1. V lost 0 bases, J lost 3 bases, and 3 bases stayed unmatched. The CDR3 runs 15 residues. In germline, CDR1 is KGHDR, CDR2 SFDVKD. The CDR3 loop reads CATSDLQQGKETQYF. In DNA, the CDR3 is TGTGCCACCAGTGATTTGCAACAGGGGAAAGAGACCCAGTACTTC.

This CDR3 is CASSLSSYEQYV. The DNA for the CDR3 is TGTGCCAGCAGCTTAAGCTCCTACGAGCAGTACGTC. This rearrangement joins TRBV2 to TRBJ2-7, with D uncertain. Germline V CDR1 and CDR2: SNHLY, FYNNEI. Trimming stripped 6 bases from V and 0 bases from J, with 6 bases between. The CDR3 is 12 amino acids.

This chain joins TRBV28 and TRBJ1-2; D is unresolved. Trimming took off 7 bases at V and 4 bases at J, with 13 bases between the two ends. CDR1 and CDR2 (germline): MDHEN, SYDVKM. CDR3 length equals 13 residues. CDR3 nucleotide sequence: TGTGCCAGCATCCGGCAGACGCCCTATGGCTACACCTTC. It specifies CASIRQTPYGYTF.

This clone was picked up one time. The chain is built from TRBV5-5 and TRBJ1-2; 8 bases are a match to TRBD1. The CDR3 length is 15 residues. Trimming removed 0 bases from V and 8 bases from J; junction bases left unmatched: 9. In germline, CDR1 is SGHKS, CDR2 YYEKEE (reference sequence). For the CDR3, the DNA is TGTGCCAGCAGCTTGGGGTCTCCAGGGGGCTGGGGCTACACCTTC. This codes for CASSLGSPGGWGYTF.

The chain couples TRBV9 to TRBJ2-1; 7 nucleotides match TRBD2. Germline CDR1 reads SGDLS; CDR2 reads YYNGEE. The CDR3 is 16 residues long. V was clipped by 4 bases and J by 0 bases; unmatched bases: 7. The CDR3 loop is CASSPEAGSSYNEQFF. The CDR3 DNA reads as TGTGCCAGCAGCCCGGAAGCGGGAAGCTCCTACAATGAGCAGTTCTTC.

This clone was found a few times. The chain carries TRBV7-2 and TRBJ1-5; a possible D gene is TRBD1 (6 bases). The CDR3 contains 15 residues. Germline loops: CDR1 SGHTA, CDR2 FQGNSA. V dropped 1 base and J dropped 2 bases, with 9 bases sitting between them. This CDR3 reads CASSLDQGRNQPQHF. As DNA, the CDR3 is TGTGCCAGCAGCTTAGATCAGGGGCGCAATCAGCCCCAGCATTTT.

The chain employs TRBV5-1 and TRBJ2-3, with no clear D. This CDR3 contains 16 residues. Germline V lookup: CDR1 SGHRS, CDR2 YFSETQ. Trimming left V 4 bases short and J 0 bases short, with 15 bases between. In DNA, the CDR3 is TGCGCCAGCAGCCGAGAATTCAGTTCTAGCACAGATACGCAGTATTTT. Protein: CASSREFSSSTDTQYF.